This TCR beta chain was sequenced during a study of blood T cells in healthy people across ages. Study conclusions and caveats: Roughly linear age-related decline in beta diversity appeared, significant by age 40.

This clonotype has a count of ten or more. Antigen specificity is unknown. V dropped 1 base and J dropped 7; count of bases not matched to a gene: 6. This CDR3 is 15 amino acids long. Germline CDR1 SGHRS, CDR2 YFSETQ. It was with a sample-barcoded 5' primer and a J-beta primer mix that a second PCR of roughly 7 to 12 cycles was run. One entry per CDR3 protein results from TCRdb running MiXCR on the 5' RACE reads. The profile shows 800,000 to 950,000 distinct CDR3 sequences, just under 30% of them singletons. These data also formed part of another study, on T cells of mothers and their children.

The sequencing input was blood. The chain links TRBV5-1 to TRBJ2-1; TRBD1 matches 9 bases. The sequence derives from a woman between 35 and 50 years old in good health. CDR3 in amino acids: CASSLMGTGKNEQFF. The DNA for the CDR3 is TGCGCCAGCAGCTTGATGGGGACAGGGAAGAATGAGCAGTTCTTC.